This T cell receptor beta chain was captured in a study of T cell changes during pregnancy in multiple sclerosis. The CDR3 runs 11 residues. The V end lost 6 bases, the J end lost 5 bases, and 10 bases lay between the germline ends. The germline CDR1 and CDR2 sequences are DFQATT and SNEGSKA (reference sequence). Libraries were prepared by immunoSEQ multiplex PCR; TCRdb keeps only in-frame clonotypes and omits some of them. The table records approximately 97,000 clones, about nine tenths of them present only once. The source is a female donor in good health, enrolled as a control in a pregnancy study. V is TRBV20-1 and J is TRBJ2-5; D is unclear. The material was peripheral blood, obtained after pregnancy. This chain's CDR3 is CSARRSETQYF. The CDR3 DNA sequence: TGCAGTGCGCGGAGATCGGAGACCCAGTACTTC.